These T cell receptor beta chains were read from a single sample in a study of shared clonotypes between healthy human individuals. TCRdb keeps only in-frame clones here, not all; method: immunoSEQ multiplex PCR. The sample carries about 700,000 clones, 92% recorded once. The sequenced sample consisted of naive CD8+ T cells sorted from blood. Receptors originate from a young man in good health. The CDR3 runs from the conserved cysteine through the conserved F or W. The order of the fields is J gene, D gene, V gene, clone size, CDR3 protein, CDR3 DNA. D genes are given only for firm matches. Size is omitted from some rows. Given values are once, few, many or a class for expanded clones.

TRBJ1-1 . TRBV6-4 . CASSESGANTEAFF TGTGCCAGCAGTGAATCGGGGGCGAACACTGAAGCTTTCTTT
TRBJ2-1 TRBD2 TRBV6-4 . CVSRGLGTNEQFF TGTGTCAGCAGGGGACTAGGCACCAATGAGCAGTTCTTC
TRBJ2-1 . TRBV5-5 . CASSDYRTENEQFF TGTGCCAGCAGCGACTACCGAACTGAAAATGAGCAGTTCTTC
TRBJ2-7 . TRBV11-2 . CASSLEAPSSYEQYF TGTGCCAGCAGCTTAGAGGCCCCCAGCTCCTACGAGCAGTACTTC
TRBJ2-2 TRBD1 TRBV5-1 . CASSTRQGTNTGELFF TGCGCCAGCAGCACACGACAGGGGACGAACACCGGGGAGCTGTTTTTT
TRBJ2-7 TRBD1 TRBV6-5 . CASSSSRDRASGEQYF TGTGCCAGCAGTTCTAGTCGGGACAGGGCGTCTGGCGAGCAGTACTTC
TRBJ1-1 . TRBV4-3 once CASSQDLGRNTEAFF TGCGCCAGCAGCCAAGATCTTGGCAGGAACACTGAAGCTTTCTTT
TRBJ2-7 TRBD2 TRBV6-1 . CASSGPLAGGPYEQYF TGTGCCAGCAGTGGTCCGCTAGCGGGAGGGCCTTACGAGCAGTACTTC
TRBJ2-1 TRBD2 TRBV29-1 . CSVDSGRALIDEQFF TGCAGCGTTGATAGCGGGAGGGCCCTTATCGATGAGCAGTTCTTC
TRBJ2-7 . TRBV10-3 . CAISESLVLGAEEQYF TGTGCCATCAGTGAGTCGTTGGTTCTGGGGGCGGAGGAGCAGTACTTC
TRBJ2-7 . TRBV27 . CASSLRGDEQYF TGTGCCAGCAGTTTAAGAGGCGACGAGCAGTACTTC
TRBJ1-1 . TRBV5-6 once CASSEYRVSNTEAFF TGTGCCAGCAGCGAATACAGAGTTTCGAACACTGAAGCTTTCTTT
TRBJ1-5 . TRBV27 . CASSLAGINQPQHF TGTGCCAGCAGTTTAGCAGGGATCAATCAGCCCCAGCATTTT
TRBJ2-3 TRBD2 TRBV7-9 once CASSLEVAGGHTDTQYF TGTGCCAGCAGCCTCGAAGTAGCGGGAGGCCACACAGATACGCAGTATTTT
TRBJ2-3 . TRBV28 . CASSSPPGESWVNTKDTQYF TGTGCCAGCAGTTCGCCCCCAGGGGAGTCCTGGGTCAACACTAAGGATACGCAGTATTTT
TRBJ2-1 . TRBV9 . CASSVGWGGHEQFF TGTGCCAGCAGCGTGGGCTGGGGTGGCCATGAGCAGTTCTTC
TRBJ2-1 TRBD2 TRBV13 . CASSLEPGGFYNEQFF TGTGCCAGCAGCTTAGAACCGGGAGGCTTCTACAATGAGCAGTTCTTC
TRBJ2-3 TRBD2 TRBV27 . CASGPWTSGSPKDTQYF TGTGCCAGCGGACCCTGGACTAGCGGGAGTCCCAAAGATACGCAGTATTTT
TRBJ2-5 TRBD2 TRBV28 . CASSMNLRTSGSWETQYF TGTGCCAGCTCCATGAACCTCCGGACTAGCGGGAGTTGGGAGACCCAGTACTTC
TRBJ2-1 . TRBV15 . CATSRGRERTYNEQFF TGTGCCACCAGCAGAGGTCGAGAGCGCACCTACAATGAGCAGTTCTTC
TRBJ1-4 . TRBV9 . CASSVDRNNEKLFF TGTGCCAGCAGCGTAGACAGAAACAATGAAAAACTGTTTTTT
TRBJ2-5 TRBD1 TRBV5-1 . CASSAGQGLETQYF TGCGCCAGCAGCGCGGGACAGGGTTTAGAGACCCAGTACTTC
TRBJ2-7 TRBD2 TRBV27 . CASSLIGGRANDEQYF TGTGCCAGCAGTTTAATCGGCGGGAGGGCCAACGACGAGCAGTACTTC
TRBJ2-7 . TRBV7-6 . CASSLDSRQPHSF TGTGCCAGCAGCTTAGATTCCCGGCAGCCGCATTCCTTC
TRBJ2-5 TRBD2 TRBV28 once CASSSGLAGLQETQYF TGTGCCAGCAGTTCAGGACTAGCGGGCTTACAAGAGACCCAGTACTTC
TRBJ2-6 . TRBV7-8 . CASSRLRDDSGANVLTF TGTGCCAGCAGCCGCTTACGAGACGACTCTGGGGCCAACGTCCTGACTTTC
TRBJ1-3 . TRBV6-1 . CASSERTGRNTIYF TGTGCCAGCAGTGAACGAACAGGGCGAAACACCATATATTTT
TRBJ2-7 TRBD1 TRBV7-2 . CASSSTGGLYYEQYF TGTGCCAGCAGTTCCACAGGGGGCCTGTACTACGAGCAGTACTTC
TRBJ2-1 TRBD2 TRBV9 . CASSDSGAGDEQFF TGTGCCAGCAGCGATAGCGGGGCTGGGGATGAGCAGTTCTTC